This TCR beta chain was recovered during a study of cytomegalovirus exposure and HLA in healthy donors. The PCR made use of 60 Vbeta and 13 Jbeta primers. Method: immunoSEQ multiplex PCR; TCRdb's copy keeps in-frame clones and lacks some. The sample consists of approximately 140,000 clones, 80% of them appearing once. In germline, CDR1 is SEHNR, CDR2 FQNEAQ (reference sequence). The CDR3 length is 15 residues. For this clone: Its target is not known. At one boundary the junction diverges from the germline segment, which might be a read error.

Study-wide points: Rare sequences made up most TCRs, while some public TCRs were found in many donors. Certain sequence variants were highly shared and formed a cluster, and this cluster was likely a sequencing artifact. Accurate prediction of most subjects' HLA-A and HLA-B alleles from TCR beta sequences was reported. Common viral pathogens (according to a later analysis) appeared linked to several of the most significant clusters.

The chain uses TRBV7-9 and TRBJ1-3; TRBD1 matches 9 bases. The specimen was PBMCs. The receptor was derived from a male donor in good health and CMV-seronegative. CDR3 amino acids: CSSSPNRGLGNTIYF. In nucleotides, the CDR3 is TGTTCCAGCAGCCCGAACAGGGGGCTGGGAAACACCATATATTTT.